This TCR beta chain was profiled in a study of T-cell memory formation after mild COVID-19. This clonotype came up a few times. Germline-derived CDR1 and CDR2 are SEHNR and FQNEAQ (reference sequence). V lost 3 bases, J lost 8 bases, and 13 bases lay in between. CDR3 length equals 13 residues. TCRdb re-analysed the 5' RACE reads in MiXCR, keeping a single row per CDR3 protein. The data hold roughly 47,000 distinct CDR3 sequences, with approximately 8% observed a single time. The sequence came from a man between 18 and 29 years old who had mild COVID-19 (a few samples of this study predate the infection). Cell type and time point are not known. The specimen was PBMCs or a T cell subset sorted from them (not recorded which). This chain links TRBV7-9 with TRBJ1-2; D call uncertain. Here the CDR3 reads CASSFSETRGYTF. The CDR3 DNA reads TGTGCCAGCAGCTTTTCGGAAACGAGGGGCTACACCTTC.